This is a list of T cell receptor beta chains from one sample in a study of blood T cell repertoires in COVID-19. The protocol was immunoSEQ multiplex PCR, while the TCRdb copy is restricted to in-frame clones and leaves out a portion. The sample has about 130,000 clones, roughly three quarters seen once. Sequenced input: peripheral blood. The receptors shown here come from a woman in her 70s with acute or convalescent COVID-19. Both conserved end residues are trimmed from each CDR3.

>TRBJ1-2|TRBV19
ASSIEWTGSRGYT
>TRBJ2-5|TRBV6-5
ASTRDRGMETQY
>TRBJ2-5|TRBV18
ASSRASQETQY
>TRBJ1-3|TRBV13
ASTLQGGNTIY
>TRBJ1-2|TRBV19
ASGLNYGYT
>TRBJ1-4|TRBV2
ASSLRGANEKLF
>TRBJ1-3|TRBV6-5
ASSYSTGVGNTIY
>TRBJ1-5|TRBV7-8
ASSHAGTGILGSNQPQH
>TRBJ2-1|TRBV9
ASSSQIGGALGNEQF
>TRBJ1-1|TRBV4-3
ASSQARTGGNTEAF
>TRBJ2-2|TRBV20-1
SASSVASGGPGELF
>TRBJ1-2|TRBV28
ASSLRDRGYYGYT
>TRBJ2-3|TRBV30
AWTIPGTDTQY
>TRBJ2-2|TRBV19
ASSYPGLAVTGELF
>TRBJ1-6|TRBV5-1
ASSLAAGQGSPLH
>TRBJ2-5|TRBV6-5
ASSWGGETQY
>TRBJ2-3|TRBV7-9
ASSSLLGLGDTQY
>TRBJ2-3|TRBV29-1
SVVGTGGRTDTQY
>TRBJ1-1|TRBV6-5
ASSKITGDTEAF
>TRBJ1-6|TRBV6-4
ASSRTEFNSPLH
>TRBJ2-2|TRBV11-2
ASSFTGTGKTGELF
>TRBJ2-6|TRBV5-1
ASRLNSGANVLT
>TRBJ1-1|TRBV4-1
ASSQGPGQGAYREAF
>TRBJ1-4|TRBV14
ASSHLWRDEKLF
>TRBJ2-1|TRBV19
ASTPGSSSYNEQF
>TRBJ1-1|TRBV10-3
AISKKTGVSEAF